The entry that follows covers one T cell receptor beta chain sequence. In the original processing: The authors estimated nucleated cell counts from reference gene primer amplification. Method: immunoSEQ multiplex PCR; TCRdb's copy keeps in-frame clones and lacks some. Clone size and V and J calls were adopted from that table, with D and trimming inferred from the DNA. The profile shows roughly 190,000 clones, more than 75% of them singletons. This sample is part of a study of blood T cell repertoires in COVID-19. Study as a whole: The study drew acute and convalescent COVID-19 samples from the United States, Italy and Spain. The cDNA or gDNA used as material had been derived from T cells, B-cell-depleted T cells, or PBMCs.

From germline, CDR1 is SQVTM and CDR2 ANQGSEA. CDR3 length: 15 amino acids. The trim removed 7 bases at V and 3 bases at J, leaving 7 bases unmatched. This TCR derives from a man aged 40-50 years with active or convalescent COVID-19. This chain uses TRBV29-1 with TRBJ2-2; 11 nucleotides match TRBD2. The specimen sequenced was peripheral blood. CDR3 region: CSATGTSGYTGELFF. The CDR3 DNA sequence: TGCAGCGCAACCGGGACTAGCGGTTACACCGGGGAGCTGTTTTTT.